This entry lists 23 T cell receptor beta chains sequenced from one sample in a study of technical replicates of blood from several donors. Profiled with immunoSEQ multiplex PCR; TCRdb holds only in-frame clones, not every one. Here the sample spans about 83,000 clones, 96% being singletons. The source material was T cells isolated from PBMCs. The receptors were gathered from a human donor in good health.

The V gene is TRBV19, the J gene TRBJ2-7, with TRBD2 identical over 9 bases. The CDR3 spans 17 residues. CDR1 LNHDA and CDR2 SQIVND come from the germline V gene (reference sequence). J gave up 2 bases and V 3 bases, and 11 bases lay outside the gene matches. Written as DNA, the CDR3 is TGTGCCAGTAGTATCAGCGGTCAGCGGGAGGTCCCCTACGAGCAGTACTTC. Its protein is CASSISGQREVPYEQYF.

The chain is built from TRBV2 and TRBJ2-1; 9 nucleotides line up with TRBD2. Trimming cost V 6 bases and J 3 bases; bases outside gene matches: 6. This CDR3 has 15 amino acids. From germline, CDR1 is SNHLY and CDR2 FYNNEI. CDR3 nucleotides: TGTGCCAGCAGATTAGCGGGAGTAGGCTACAATGAGCAGTTCTTC. Its translation is CASRLAGVGYNEQFF.

This clone was detected only once. This chain connects TRBV10-1 to TRBJ1-3; perhaps TRBD1 as D (6 bases). The germline V gene encodes CDR1 WNHNN and CDR2 SYGVQD (reference sequence). V gave up 4 bases and J gave up 6 bases, with 10 bases separating them. This CDR3 region has 13 residues. For the CDR3, the DNA is TGCGCCAGCAGTGGTCCAGGGGAAAACACCATATATTTT. Translated: CASSGPGENTIYF.

The rearrangement uses TRBV7-3 and TRBJ1-2; TRBD1 agrees at 7 bases. Germline V gene lookup returns CDR1 SGHTA and CDR2 FQGTGA. The V segment lost 0 bases and the J segment 0 bases; nucleotides outside the gene matches: 1. CDR3 length equals 15 residues. DNA of the CDR3: TGTGCCAGCAGCTTAACCGGGACAGCTAACTATGGCTACACCTTC. Encoded protein: CASSLTGTANYGYTF.

The J gene is TRBJ1-1, the V gene TRBV15; no definite D call. V was cut by 0 bases and J by 5 bases, with 10 bases left in between. The CDR3 runs to 14 residues. Germline loops: CDR1 LNHNV, CDR2 YYDKDF (reference sequence). Here the CDR3 reads CATSRDRVLTEAFF. CDR3 DNA: TGTGCCACCAGCAGAGATCGCGTTTTAACTGAAGCTTTCTTT.

The J gene is TRBJ1-1, the V gene TRBV2; 7 nucleotides align to TRBD1. The CDR3 spans 11 residues. Germline CDR1 SNHLY, CDR2 FYNNEI. The trim removed 10 bases at V and 5 bases at J, leaving 4 bases unmatched. DNA for the CDR3: TGTGCCAAAACAGGGGCTACTGAAGCTTTCTTT. As protein: CAKTGATEAFF.

The rearrangement links TRBV27 to TRBJ2-1; tentative D call: TRBD2 (6 bases). The CDR3 has 15 residues. Germline CDR1 and CDR2: MNHEY and SMNVEV (reference sequence). V lost 7 bases and J lost 7, with 20 bases in between. The CDR3 region is CASTGVGGIINEQFF. In nucleotides, the CDR3 is TGTGCCAGCACTGGCGTCGGCGGGATAATAAATGAGCAGTTCTTC.

The V gene is TRBV6-5, the J gene TRBJ2-7; TRBD1 matches 8 bases. The CDR3 is 14 residues long. Germline V gives CDR1 MNHEY, CDR2 SVGAGI. The trim removed 2 bases at V and 6 bases at J, leaving 6 bases unmatched. The CDR3 region is CASSYHGQGSEQYF. The DNA of the CDR3 is TGTGCCAGCAGTTACCATGGACAGGGAAGCGAGCAGTACTTC.

This rearrangement joins TRBV4-1 to TRBJ2-1, with TRBD2 identical over 8 bases. After removal of 4 bases from V and 1 base from J, the junction contained 9 bases not matched to a gene. This CDR3 region has 17 residues. Looked up from germline, CDR1 is MGHRA and CDR2 is YSYEKL. DNA of the CDR3: TGCGCCAGCAGCCCCCAGATGGAGCGGGAGTCCTACAATGAGCAGTTCTTC. This gives the protein CASSPQMERESYNEQFF.

The chain is built from TRBV19 and TRBJ2-7; 8 bases fit TRBD1. Looked up from germline, CDR1 is LNHDA and CDR2 is SQIVND (reference sequence). CDR3 size: 14 residues. V lost 5 bases and J lost 1; bases outside the gene matches: 4. CDR3 in amino acids: CASSETGASYEQYF. The CDR3 coding sequence is TGTGCCAGTAGTGAGACAGGGGCGTCCTACGAGCAGTACTTC.

J is TRBJ2-1 and V is TRBV7-9; D unclear. CDR3 length equals 14 residues. Germline CDR1 is SEHNR and CDR2 is FQNEAQ (reference sequence). V dropped 2 bases and J dropped 7 bases, with 12 bases sitting between them. CDR3: CASSLIGSGNEQFF. Here the CDR3 DNA reads TGTGCCAGCAGCTTAATCGGTTCCGGTAATGAGCAGTTCTTC.

This sequence joins TRBV10-1 and TRBJ2-5; 10 bases map to TRBD2. In germline, CDR1 is WNHNN, CDR2 SYGVQD (reference sequence). This CDR3 comprises 16 residues. Trimming removed 7 bases from V and 1 base from J; junction bases left unmatched: 9. CDR3 sequence reads: CASTNYSGRLQETQYF. The CDR3 nucleotides are TGCGCCAGCACAAACTATAGCGGGAGGCTCCAAGAGACCCAGTACTTC.

The V and J genes are TRBV9 and TRBJ1-2; tentatively, D is TRBD1 (5 bases). V was trimmed by 4 bases and J by 3 bases, leaving 13 bases between them. Germline-derived CDR1 and CDR2 are SGDLS and YYNGEE. This CDR3 is 14 amino acids long. CDR3 sequence: CASSPQARDYGYTF. The CDR3 nucleotides read TGTGCCAGCAGCCCCCAAGCCAGGGACTATGGCTACACCTTC. The variable domain in full, with the rest retrieved from reference TRBV9 and TRBJ1-2, is DSGVTQTPKHLITATGQRVTLRCSPRSGDLSVYWYQQSLDQGLQFLIQYYNGEERAKGNILERFSAQQFPDLHSELNLSSLELGDSALYFCASSPQARDYGYTFGSGTRLTVV.

The chain links TRBV19 to TRBJ1-4, with a tentative D call TRBD1 (6 bases). Trimming stripped 10 bases from V and 5 bases from J, with 20 bases between. There are 15 residues in the CDR3. CDR1 and CDR2 from the germline V gene are LNHDA and SQIVND (reference sequence). As DNA, the CDR3 is TGTGCCACCCGCCCCAGGGATGGACAGAATGAAAAACTGTTTTTT. Translated, it gives CATRPRDGQNEKLFF.

This chain uses TRBV6-5 with TRBJ2-3, with a possible D match to TRBD2 (5 bases). The CDR3 is 13 amino acids. Germline lookup yields CDR1 MNHEY and CDR2 SVGAGI. Trimming took 7 bases from V and 3 from J, leaving 11 bases between them. CDR3 nucleotides: TGTGCCAGCACAGGAATAGCGACAGATACGCAGTATTTT. It encodes CASTGIATDTQYF.

J is TRBJ2-7 and V is TRBV7-2; D call uncertain. The ends were cut back, 5 bases at V and 2 bases at J, with 10 bases in the middle. Germline CDR1 reads SGHTA; CDR2 reads FQGNSA. The CDR3 contains 13 residues. The CDR3 sequence: CASSRESTYEQYF. The DNA for the CDR3 is TGTGCCAGCAGCCGCGAGTCTACCTACGAGCAGTACTTC.

This sequence joins TRBV2 and TRBJ2-3, with a weak D call TRBD2 (5 bases). CDR3 length: 13 amino acids. V was trimmed by 7 bases and J by 1 base, leaving 9 bases between them. The germline CDR1 and CDR2 sequences are SNHLY and FYNNEI. The CDR3 loop reads CASKEEGTDTQYF. Written as DNA, the CDR3 is TGTGCCAGCAAAGAGGAGGGCACAGATACGCAGTATTTT. The full variable domain, rest sourced from reference TRBV2 and TRBJ2-3, is EPEVTQTPSHQVTQMGQEVILRCVPISNHLYFYWYRQILGQKVEFLVSFYNNEISEKSEIFDDQFSVERPDGSNFTLKIRSTKLEDSAMYFCASKEEGTDTQYFGPGTRLTVL.

The chain recombines TRBV5-6 with TRBJ2-1; TRBD1 is a possible D gene (5 bases). Germline assignment: CDR1 SGHDT and CDR2 YYEEEE. The CDR3 is 14 residues long. V shed 2 bases and J shed 6 bases, with 12 bases lying between them. CDR3 DNA sequence: TGTGCCAGCAGCTTTCGAGACAGAGCCAATGAGCAGTTCTTC. As protein: CASSFRDRANEQFF.

This clone has a single count. The chain couples TRBV30 to TRBJ2-5; D call uncertain. V dropped 2 bases and J dropped 4 bases, with 5 bases sitting between them. The CDR3 extends over 11 amino acids. Germline values: CDR1 GTSNPN, CDR2 SVGIG (reference sequence). CDR3 bases: TGTGCCTGGAGTCCCTTAGAGACCCAGTACTTC. Its translation: CAWSPLETQYF.

V usage is TRBV19 and J usage is TRBJ1-5; TRBD1 might be the D (5 bases). Germline V CDR1 and CDR2: LNHDA, SQIVND (reference sequence). Trimming shortened V by 8 bases and J by 7 bases, and 18 bases separated the two germline ends. The CDR3 is 14 residues long. CDR3 DNA: TGTGCCAGTCGTGGGGGGTTTCGCGTGCAGCCCCAGCATTTT. It yields the protein CASRGGFRVQPQHF.

The chain employs TRBV4-2 and TRBJ1-4; TRBD1 agrees at 9 bases. V shed 4 bases, J shed 5 bases, and the junction held 8 bases outside the gene matches. The CDR3 contains 16 residues. Germline V gene sequence: CDR1 LGHNA, CDR2 YNFKEQ. CDR3 amino acids: CASSRTPGTGNEKLFF. CDR3 in DNA: TGTGCCAGCAGCCGGACCCCCGGGACAGGGAATGAAAAACTGTTTTTT.

This chain uses TRBV19 with TRBJ2-7, with TRBD1 as a possible D gene (6 bases). Trimming took off 4 bases at V and 9 bases at J, with 10 bases between the two ends. Germline V gene sequence: CDR1 LNHDA, CDR2 SQIVND (reference sequence). This CDR3 contains 11 residues. DNA for the CDR3: TGTGCCAGTAGTACCCCGACAGGGCAGTACTTC. It translates to CASSTPTGQYF.

The chain has TRBV7-8 and TRBJ1-2; 9 bases align to TRBD1. The germline gives CDR1 SGHVS, CDR2 FQNEAQ. This CDR3 comprises 13 residues. V lost 5 bases to trimming and J lost 6 bases; unmatched junction nucleotides: 4. The CDR3 DNA is TGTGCCAGCAGCCCGGGGACAGGGAATGGCTACACCTTC. Amino acid sequence: CASSPGTGNGYTF.